In this sample, the clone carrying this TCR beta chain turned up once. The data are from a study of blood T cell repertoires in COVID-19. This table comes from immunoSEQ multiplex PCR, and its TCRdb copy is limited to in-frame clones, with some not included. The data hold 100,000 to 150,000 clones, with about nine tenths observed a single time. CDR1 is SNHLY, CDR2 FYNNEI, per germline. V lost 8 bases to trimming and J lost 3 bases, with 11 bases between them. The CDR3 length is 13 residues. This clonotype was obtained from a woman aged 70-85 years with COVID-19, enrolled during active disease. The chain couples TRBV2 to TRBJ1-5; D perhaps matches TRBD1 (6 bases). The specimen sequenced was peripheral blood. The CDR3 nucleotides read TGTGCCAGCGCGGACAGTCTCAATCAGCCCCAGCATTTT. This codes for CASADSLNQPQHF.